This is a list of T cell receptor beta chains from one sample in a study of shared clonotypes between healthy human individuals. The repertoire was sequenced with immunoSEQ multiplex PCR; TCRdb's copy has only in-frame clones and lacks some. The sample lists about 710,000 clones; 72% were seen once. Sample: memory CD4+ T cells sorted from blood. These receptors were obtained from a woman aged 25-40 years in good health. The CDR3 runs from the conserved cysteine through the conserved F or W. D genes are given only for firm matches. Clone size is not always given. Where it is, it says once, few, many or a class for expanded clones.

cdr3_aa,cdr3_nt,d_call,v_call,clone_size,j_call
CASSLSTGAGEQYF,TGTGCCAGCAGTTTATCGACAGGGGCTGGCGAGCAGTACTTC,TRBD1,TRBV27,NA,TRBJ2-7
CASSWQQGNYGYTF,TGTGCCAGCAGCTGGCAGCAGGGCAACTATGGCTACACCTTC,NA,TRBV11-2,NA,TRBJ1-2
CASSYQGANTEAFF,TGTGCCAGCAGTTACCAAGGGGCGAACACTGAAGCTTTCTTT,NA,TRBV6-5,NA,TRBJ1-1
CATSRYGQGARTEAFF,TGTGCCACCAGCAGATACGGACAGGGGGCGCGTACTGAAGCTTTCTTT,TRBD1,TRBV15,NA,TRBJ1-1
CSVEGPGGPTDTQYF,TGCAGCGTTGAAGGGCCGGGGGGCCCCACAGATACGCAGTATTTT,NA,TRBV29-1,NA,TRBJ2-3
CSVQVQTGPGNTIYF,TGCAGCGTCCAAGTCCAGACAGGGCCTGGAAACACCATATATTTT,TRBD1,TRBV29-1,NA,TRBJ1-3
CASSFAGNQPQHF,TGTGCCAGCAGTTTTGCAGGGAACCAGCCCCAGCATTTT,NA,TRBV6-6,few,TRBJ1-5
CATGGQESYEQYF,TGTGCCACCGGGGGACAGGAGAGCTACGAGCAGTACTTC,TRBD1,TRBV5-4,NA,TRBJ2-7
CASSLMGQGATEAFF,TGTGCCAGCAGCTTAATGGGTCAGGGGGCCACTGAAGCTTTCTTT,TRBD1,TRBV7-3,NA,TRBJ1-1
CASSATSGEQFF,TGTGCCAGCAGCGCGACTAGCGGAGAGCAGTTCTTC,TRBD2,TRBV6-6,once,TRBJ2-1
CASSLAGTHGAGTGELFF,TGCGCCAGCAGCTTGGCCGGAACCCACGGGGCTGGAACCGGGGAGCTGTTTTTT,NA,TRBV5-1,few,TRBJ2-2
CASSTDREQFF,TGTGCCAGCAGTACGGACAGGGAGCAGTTCTTC,TRBD1,TRBV28,NA,TRBJ2-1
CASSRLQGIIADTQYF,TGTGCCAGCTCCCGCTTACAGGGGATAATAGCAGATACGCAGTATTTT,NA,TRBV21-1,NA,TRBJ2-3
CASKGQGPNTEAFF,TGCGCCAGCAAGGGACAGGGGCCGAACACTGAAGCTTTCTTT,TRBD1,TRBV5-1,NA,TRBJ1-1
CAWAWRGGGGAIPREQYF,TGTGCCTGGGCTTGGCGGGGAGGCGGCGGAGCAATTCCTAGGGAGCAGTACTTC,NA,TRBV30,NA,TRBJ2-7
CASSQSQNEKLFF,TGTGCCAGCAGCCAATCTCAAAATGAAAAACTGTTTTTT,NA,TRBV16,NA,TRBJ1-4
CASTIPAGVRTGELFF,TGTGCCAGCACCATCCCTGCGGGAGTTCGTACCGGGGAGCTGTTTTTT,TRBD2,TRBV7-9,NA,TRBJ2-2
CASGLSNSGELFF,TGTGCTAGTGGTTTGTCCAATAGCGGGGAGCTGTTTTTT,NA,TRBV12-5,few,TRBJ2-2
CASSPGTSGTYEQYF,TGTGCCAGCAGCCCCGGGACTAGCGGTACCTACGAGCAGTACTTC,TRBD2,TRBV27,NA,TRBJ2-7
CASSLAYGVSTDTQYF,TGTGCCAGCAGCTTAGCGTACGGCGTCAGCACAGATACGCAGTATTTT,NA,TRBV7-6,many,TRBJ2-3
CASSLAGKYYEQYF,TGTGCCAGCAGTTTGGCAGGGAAGTACTACGAGCAGTACTTC,NA,TRBV28,NA,TRBJ2-7
CASSEAGSTDAQYF,TGTGCCAGCAGTGAGGCTGGGTCGACAGATGCGCAGTATTTT,NA,TRBV25-1,few,TRBJ2-3
CASSLDGTGGIAFF,TGTGCCAGCAGCTTAGATGGGACAGGGGGGATAGCTTTCTTT,TRBD1,TRBV11-2,NA,TRBJ1-1
CASSELLGGLYGYTF,TGTGCCAGCAGTGAACTGCTGGGGGGACTCTATGGCTACACCTTC,NA,TRBV6-1,NA,TRBJ1-2
CASSVTSGSLPYEQYF,TGTGCCAGCAGCGTGACTAGCGGGAGCCTTCCCTACGAGCAGTACTTC,TRBD2,TRBV9,NA,TRBJ2-7
CASSPRQGTNEQYF,TGCGCCAGCAGCCCTAGACAGGGGACCAACGAGCAGTACTTC,TRBD1,TRBV4-1,few,TRBJ2-7
CASSLVSSGAYEQYF,TGCGCCAGCAGCTTGGTCTCCAGCGGAGCCTACGAGCAGTACTTC,NA,TRBV5-1,NA,TRBJ2-7
CASSRSLGSGNPGELFF,TGCGCCAGCAGCCGGTCGCTTGGTAGCGGGAATCCCGGGGAGCTGTTTTTT,TRBD2,TRBV5-1,many,TRBJ2-2
CASSSGGGNTIYF,TGTGCCAGCAGCTCCGGGGGGGGAAACACCATATATTTT,NA,TRBV6-6,NA,TRBJ1-3
CAISVLAGVTDTQYF,TGTGCCATCAGTGTTCTAGCGGGAGTCACAGATACGCAGTATTTT,TRBD2,TRBV10-3,NA,TRBJ2-3
CASSLARLAGAETQYF,TGTGCCAGCAGCCTGGCTAGACTAGCGGGAGCGGAGACCCAGTACTTC,TRBD2,TRBV5-6,NA,TRBJ2-5
CASSLVGVAGANSGELFF,TGTGCCAGCAGCTTAGTCGGGGTAGCGGGAGCGAACTCCGGGGAGCTGTTTTTT,TRBD2,TRBV7-9,NA,TRBJ2-2
CASSRLAGFGASTDTQYF,TGTGCCAGCAGCCGGCTAGCGGGGTTTGGGGCTAGCACAGATACGCAGTATTTT,TRBD2,TRBV28,once,TRBJ2-3
CSVPLRAGFNEQFF,TGCAGCGTTCCCCTGAGGGCCGGTTTCAATGAGCAGTTCTTC,NA,TRBV29-1,NA,TRBJ2-1
CASSEPRGRGETQYF,TGTGCCAGCAGCGAACCCAGGGGGCGCGGTGAGACCCAGTACTTC,TRBD1,TRBV28,NA,TRBJ2-5
CASNSQGAWEKLFF,TGTGCCAGCAATTCTCAGGGGGCGTGGGAAAAACTGTTTTTT,TRBD1,TRBV28,once,TRBJ1-4
CASRPGGSADTIYF,TGTGCCAGCAGACCTGGAGGGTCCGCAGACACCATATATTTT,NA,TRBV6-1,NA,TRBJ1-3
CASSELQTNEQFF,TGTGCCAGCAGTGAGTTGCAAACCAATGAGCAGTTCTTC,NA,TRBV2,few,TRBJ2-1
CAISVTLTPYNEQFF,TGTGCCATCAGTGTAACGCTTACCCCCTACAATGAGCAGTTCTTC,NA,TRBV10-3,NA,TRBJ2-1
CASSRQGKDTRSNQPQHF,TGTGCCAGTAGTCGACAGGGGAAGGATACTCGTAGCAATCAGCCCCAGCATTTT,TRBD1,TRBV19,NA,TRBJ1-5
CASSWGGENEKLFF,TGTGCCAGCAGCTGGGGGGGGGAGAATGAAAAACTGTTTTTT,NA,TRBV6-4,NA,TRBJ1-4
CASSSNTDTQYF,TGTGCCAGCAGCTCCAACACAGATACGCAGTATTTT,NA,TRBV7-9,NA,TRBJ2-3
CASSRSSEANTDTQYF,TGTGCCAGCTCCCGGTCGAGCGAGGCTAACACAGATACGCAGTATTTT,NA,TRBV18,NA,TRBJ2-3
CASSPTGGYEQYF,TGTGCCAGCAGCCCCACAGGGGGCTACGAGCAGTACTTC,TRBD1,TRBV9,NA,TRBJ2-7
CASTLTGRDSPLHF,TGTGCCAGTACCCTAACAGGGAGGGATTCACCCCTCCACTTT,NA,TRBV19,NA,TRBJ1-6